This paragraph covers one TCR beta chain sequence. The entry originates in a study of blood T cell repertoires in COVID-19. Across the whole study: Researchers got acute and convalescent COVID-19 samples from the United States, Italy and Spain. The cDNA or gDNA used as material had been derived from T cells, B-cell-depleted T cells, or PBMCs.

The germline gives CDR1 LNHDA, CDR2 SQIVND (reference sequence). The CDR3 spans 15 residues. The V end was cut by 5 bases, the J end by 4 bases, with 17 bases between. Here immunoSEQ multiplex PCR was the method, and the copy in TCRdb shows in-frame clones only, minus some. The table lists 200,000 to 250,000 clones, about nine tenths of them singletons. A Seattle source enrolled patients during active infection and followed them longitudinally. V and J are TRBV19 and TRBJ1-2, with D perhaps matching TRBD1 (6 bases). The sample comprised peripheral blood. The receptor was isolated from a woman aged 25 to 45 with COVID-19, enrolled during active disease. DNA for the CDR3: TGTGCCAGTAGTCCGACAGGATCTGGGGCCTATGGCTACACCTTC. Its translation is CASSPTGSGAYGYTF.